Here is one T cell receptor beta chain with its context. The J segment lost 7 bases and the V segment lost 2 bases, leaving 2 bases of the junction unmatched. Germline values: CDR1 SGHNT, CDR2 YYREEE (reference sequence). This CDR3 has 14 residues. The data were taken from a study of blood T cell repertoires in COVID-19. Study-level information: The cDNA or gDNA used as material had been derived from T cells, B-cell-depleted T cells, or PBMCs.

In the authors' methods: Reference gene primer amplification yielded estimated nucleated cell counts. This table comes from immunoSEQ multiplex PCR, and its TCRdb copy is limited to in-frame clones, with some not included. V and J calls and clone size are given by that table; D and trimming were obtained from the DNA. In the table there are some 180,000 clones, approximately 83% of which are singletons. This TCR was recovered from a woman older than 75 with acute or convalescent COVID-19. This sequence joins TRBV5-4 and TRBJ1-6, with TRBD1 matching over 8 bases. Sequencing was done on a sample of peripheral blood. Here the CDR3 DNA reads TGTGCCAGCAGCTTTACAGGGGGGAATTCACCCCTCCACTTT. This translates into CASSFTGGNSPLHF.